What follows are 14 T cell receptor beta chains derived from one specimen sequenced in a study of beta chain features in type 1 diabetes. Study-wide points: TCRB CDR3s were moderately but significantly shorter in Type 1 diabetes patients in all four CD4+ subsets.

Their cognate antigens are unknown. Every isolated RNA sample was fully reverse transcribed, so sequencing captured expressed TCRB transcripts. Method: immunoSEQ multiplex PCR; TCRdb's copy keeps in-frame clones and lacks some. The profile covers roughly 150,000 clones, with roughly 8% appearing a single time and 0.94% taken by the ten largest. Sequenced: central memory CD4+ T cells from blood. These receptors all come from a woman aged 40 to 50 with type 1 diabetes.

J is TRBJ1-4 and V is TRBV7-9; D is uncertain. Germline lookup yields CDR1 SEHNR and CDR2 FQNEAQ (reference sequence). There are 15 residues in the CDR3. V lost 0 bases, J lost 5 bases, and 10 bases lay in between. CDR3 sequence: CASSLAVRRNEKLFF. The CDR3 DNA reads as TGTGCCAGCAGCTTAGCGGTGAGGCGGAATGAAAAACTGTTTTTT.

In its sample, this clone was seen a few times. The rearrangement joins TRBV9 to TRBJ1-1; 7 bases are shared with TRBD1. The CDR3 length is 14 residues. The trim removed 2 bases at V and 0 bases at J, leaving 1 base unmatched. CDR1 and CDR2 (germline): SGDLS, YYNGEE. The CDR3 DNA reads as TGTGCCAGCAGCGTCGGACAGGTGAACACTGAAGCTTTCTTT. Its protein product is CASSVGQVNTEAFF.

This clone was seen only a few times. CDR3 in amino acids: CASWGQVTAFRTEAFF. The CDR3 bases are TGTGCCAGCTGGGGACAGGTTACTGCCTTCAGGACTGAAGCTTTCTTT. The chain uses TRBV27 and TRBJ1-1; TRBD1 matches at 8 bases. The V and J ends lost 8 bases and 5 bases, in that order; junction bases with no gene match: 16. CDR3 length equals 16 residues. CDR1 MNHEY and CDR2 SMNVEV come from the germline V gene (reference sequence).

This clone was observed a handful of times. The chain recombines TRBV2 with TRBJ2-1; 8 bases match TRBD2. Germline V gene lookup returns CDR1 SNHLY and CDR2 FYNNEI. The CDR3 contains 15 residues. V lost 10 bases to trimming and J lost 0 bases; unmatched junction nucleotides: 8. Written as DNA, the CDR3 is TGTGCCACTCGGGGGGGGACAAGCTCCTACAATGAGCAGTTCTTC. Its protein is CATRGGTSSYNEQFF.

The genes are TRBV28 and TRBJ1-5, with D uncertain. V dropped 3 bases and J dropped 3 bases, with 6 bases sitting between them. The CDR3 consists of 13 residues. CDR1 is MDHEN and CDR2 is SYDVKM in the germline V gene. The CDR3 DNA reads TGTGCCAGCAGTTTTCAGTACAATCAGCCCCAGCATTTT. This codes for CASSFQYNQPQHF.

In this sample, this clone turned up a few times. The chain carries TRBV18 and TRBJ2-1; possible D gene TRBD2, 6 bases. CDR1 and CDR2 (germline): KGHSH, LQKENI. The CDR3 runs 15 residues. Trimming pared 4 bases from V and 0 bases from J, leaving 10 bases between. CDR3 sequence: CASSLNGGSYNEQFF. The CDR3 nucleotides read TGTGCCAGCTCACTGAACGGGGGCTCCTACAATGAGCAGTTCTTC. Filled out from reference TRBV18 and TRBJ2-1, the complete variable domain reads NAGVMQNPRHLVRRRGQEARLRCSPMKGHSHVYWYRQLPEEGLKFMVYLQKENIIDESGMPKERFSAEFPKEGPSILRIQQVVRGDSAAYFCASSLNGGSYNEQFFGPGTRLTVL.

This clone was seen more than once but under ten times. This rearrangement joins TRBV7-2 to TRBJ2-1, with 9 positions matching TRBD2. Trimming at V came to 3 bases and at J to 6 bases, leaving 6 bases not matched to a gene. Per the germline V gene, CDR1 is SGHTA and CDR2 is FQGNSA. The CDR3 runs 15 residues. The CDR3 protein is CASSLTRGGRNEQFF. CDR3 nucleotide sequence: TGTGCCAGCAGCTTGACGCGGGGGGGCCGCAATGAGCAGTTCTTC.

This clone came up a few times. This sequence joins TRBV27 and TRBJ2-6, with D possibly TRBD1 on 5 matching bases. V lost 8 bases to trimming and J lost 0 bases, with 11 bases between them. Germline assignment: CDR1 MNHEY and CDR2 SMNVEV (reference sequence). The CDR3 has 15 amino acids. The CDR3 nucleotides are TGTGCCAGCGGTCCGACAGACTCTGGGGCCAACGTCCTGACTTTC. Amino acid sequence: CASGPTDSGANVLTF.

In this sample, this clone turned up many times. The chain carries TRBV5-6 and TRBJ2-3; 14 bases are shared with TRBD2. This CDR3 region has 17 residues. Germline V gene sequence: CDR1 SGHDT, CDR2 YYEEEE. The ends lost 0 bases at V and 5 bases at J; junction bases unmatched: 5. CDR3: CASSLGTSGRYGDTQYF. DNA of the CDR3: TGTGCCAGCAGCTTGGGGACTAGCGGGAGGTATGGAGATACGCAGTATTTT. The full variable domain, in which reference TRBV5-6 and TRBJ2-3 provide the parts outside the CDR3, is DAGVTQSPTHLIKTRGQQVTLRCSPKSGHDTVSWYQQALGQGPQFIFQYYEEEERQRGNFPDRFSGHQFPNYSSELNVNALLLGDSALYLCASSLGTSGRYGDTQYFGPGTRLTVL.

This clone was seen a handful of times. This chain joins TRBV7-7 and TRBJ2-3; a possible D gene is TRBD2 (6 bases). Trimming took off 5 bases at V and 0 bases at J, with 12 bases between the two ends. This CDR3 spans 15 amino acids. Germline assignment: CDR1 SSHAT and CDR2 FNYEAQ (reference sequence). The CDR3 here is CASSPRDSSTDTQYF. In DNA form, the CDR3 reads TGTGCCAGCAGCCCCCGGGACTCAAGCACAGATACGCAGTATTTT.

The J gene is TRBJ2-7, the V gene TRBV9, with 8 bases that match TRBD1. The length of the CDR3 is 15 residues. The V and J ends lost 0 bases and 3 bases, in that order; junction bases with no gene match: 5. Germline lookup yields CDR1 SGDLS and CDR2 YYNGEE. The CDR3 nucleotides are TGTGCCAGCAGCGTAGTTCCAGGGGGCCTCTACGAGCAGTACTTC. This codes for CASSVVPGGLYEQYF. Full variable domain (outside the CDR3, taken from reference TRBV9 and TRBJ2-7): DSGVTQTPKHLITATGQRVTLRCSPRSGDLSVYWYQQSLDQGLQFLIQYYNGEERAKGNILERFSAQQFPDLHSELNLSSLELGDSALYFCASSVVPGGLYEQYFGPGTRLTVT.

The chain joins TRBV19 to TRBJ2-1; TRBD2 is a possible D gene (6 bases). Germline loops: CDR1 LNHDA, CDR2 SQIVND (reference sequence). V gave up 3 bases and J gave up 8 bases, with 17 bases separating them. The CDR3 spans 15 residues. CDR3 amino acids: CASSMMSGVDHEQFF. CDR3 DNA sequence: TGTGCCAGTAGTATGATGTCGGGAGTAGATCATGAGCAGTTCTTC.

The V and J genes are TRBV28 and TRBJ2-1, with D possibly being TRBD1 (6 bases). The CDR3 totals 14 residues. V gave up 6 bases and J gave up 4 bases, with 13 bases separating them. CDR1 and CDR2 from the germline V gene are MDHEN and SYDVKM. CDR3 in amino acids: CASRLPGDYNEQFF. CDR3 nucleotide sequence: TGTGCCAGCAGGCTTCCAGGGGATTACAATGAGCAGTTCTTC.

This clone came up a few times. V usage is TRBV10-2 and J usage is TRBJ2-1; D gene ambiguous. V lost 0 bases, J lost 13 bases, and 10 bases lay in between. Germline V gene data show CDR1 as WSHSY and CDR2 as SAAADI. The CDR3 consists of 12 residues. CDR3 bases: TGCGCCAGCAGTGAGTCGGGCTACTTCCAGTTCTTC. Translated, it gives CASSESGYFQFF.